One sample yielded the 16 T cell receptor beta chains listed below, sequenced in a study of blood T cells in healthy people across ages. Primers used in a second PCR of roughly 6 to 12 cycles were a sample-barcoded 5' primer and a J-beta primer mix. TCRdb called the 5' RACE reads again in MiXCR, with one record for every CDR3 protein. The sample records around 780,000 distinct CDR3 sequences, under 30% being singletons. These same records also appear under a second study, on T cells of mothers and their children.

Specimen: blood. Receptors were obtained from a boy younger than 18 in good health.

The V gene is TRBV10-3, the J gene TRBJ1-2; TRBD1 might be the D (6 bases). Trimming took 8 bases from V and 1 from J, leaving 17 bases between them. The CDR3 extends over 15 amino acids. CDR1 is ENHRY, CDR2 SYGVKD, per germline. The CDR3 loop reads CAIGIKQGSNYGYTF. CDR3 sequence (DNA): TGTGCCATCGGGATCAAACAGGGAAGTAACTATGGCTACACCTTC.

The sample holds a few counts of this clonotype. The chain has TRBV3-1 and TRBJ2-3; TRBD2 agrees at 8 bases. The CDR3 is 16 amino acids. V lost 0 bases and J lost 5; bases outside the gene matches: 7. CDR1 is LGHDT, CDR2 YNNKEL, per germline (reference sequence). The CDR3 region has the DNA TGTGCCAGCAGCCAAGATGGGGTAGCGGGGCAAGATACGCAGTATTTT. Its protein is CASSQDGVAGQDTQYF.

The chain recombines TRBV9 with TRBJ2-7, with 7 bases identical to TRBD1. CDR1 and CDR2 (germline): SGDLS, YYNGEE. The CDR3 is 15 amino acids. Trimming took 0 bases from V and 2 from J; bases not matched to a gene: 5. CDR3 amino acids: CASSVGGRGTYEQYF. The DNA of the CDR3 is TGTGCCAGCAGCGTAGGGGGCAGGGGGACCTACGAGCAGTACTTC.

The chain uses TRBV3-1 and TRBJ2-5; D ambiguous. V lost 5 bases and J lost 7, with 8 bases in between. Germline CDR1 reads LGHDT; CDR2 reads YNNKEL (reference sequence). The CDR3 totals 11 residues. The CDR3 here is CASSLERTQYF. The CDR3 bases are TGTGCCAGCAGCTTGGAGAGGACCCAGTACTTC.

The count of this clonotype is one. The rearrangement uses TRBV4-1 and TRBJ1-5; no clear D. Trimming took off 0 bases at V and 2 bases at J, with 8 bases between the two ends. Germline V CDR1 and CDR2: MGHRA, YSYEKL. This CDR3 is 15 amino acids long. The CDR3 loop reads CASSQDPQGNQPQHF. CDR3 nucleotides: TGCGCCAGCAGCCAAGATCCTCAGGGCAATCAGCCCCAGCATTTT.

CDR3 region: CASSEWTGTYEQYF. The CDR3 DNA reads TGTGCCAGCAGTGAATGGACAGGGACATACGAGCAGTACTTC. This chain links TRBV6-1 with TRBJ2-5, with 8 bases fitting TRBD1. Judging by the DNA end, TRBJ2-7 fits better; the J call may be wrong. The CDR3 loop spans 14 amino acids. Germline loops: CDR1 MNHNS, CDR2 SASEGT.

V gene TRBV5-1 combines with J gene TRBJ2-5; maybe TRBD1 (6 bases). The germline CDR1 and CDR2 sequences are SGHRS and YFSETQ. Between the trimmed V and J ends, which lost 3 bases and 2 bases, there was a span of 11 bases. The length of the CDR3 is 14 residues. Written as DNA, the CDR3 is TGCGCCAGCAGCTCGAGGACAGCTCAAGAGACCCAGTACTTC. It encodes CASSSRTAQETQYF.

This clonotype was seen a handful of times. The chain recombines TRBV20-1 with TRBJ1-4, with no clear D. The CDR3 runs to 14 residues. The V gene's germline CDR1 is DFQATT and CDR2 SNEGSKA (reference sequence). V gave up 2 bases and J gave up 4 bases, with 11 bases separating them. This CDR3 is CSARLGSGNEKLFF. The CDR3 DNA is TGCAGTGCTAGATTAGGGTCGGGTAATGAAAAACTGTTTTTT.

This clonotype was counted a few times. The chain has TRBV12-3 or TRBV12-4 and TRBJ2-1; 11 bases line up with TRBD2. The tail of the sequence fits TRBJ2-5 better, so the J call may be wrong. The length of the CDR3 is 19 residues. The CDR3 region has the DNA TGTGCCAGCAGTTTAGGGCCCGGGACTAGCGGTGCCCAAGGGGAGACCCAGTACTTC. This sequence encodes CASSLGPGTSGAQGETQYF.

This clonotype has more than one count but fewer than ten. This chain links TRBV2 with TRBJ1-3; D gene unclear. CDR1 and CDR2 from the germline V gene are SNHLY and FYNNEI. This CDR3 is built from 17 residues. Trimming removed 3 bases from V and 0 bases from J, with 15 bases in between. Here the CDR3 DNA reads TGTGCCAGCAGTGATGTCTGGAGTACTCTCTCTGGAAACACCATATATTTT. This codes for CASSDVWSTLSGNTIYF.

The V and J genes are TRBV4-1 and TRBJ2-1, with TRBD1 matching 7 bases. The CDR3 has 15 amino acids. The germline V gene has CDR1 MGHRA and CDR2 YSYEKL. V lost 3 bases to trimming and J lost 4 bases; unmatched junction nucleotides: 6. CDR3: CASSQDRSFYNEQFF. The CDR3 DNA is TGCGCCAGCAGCCAGGACAGGTCCTTTTACAATGAGCAGTTCTTC.

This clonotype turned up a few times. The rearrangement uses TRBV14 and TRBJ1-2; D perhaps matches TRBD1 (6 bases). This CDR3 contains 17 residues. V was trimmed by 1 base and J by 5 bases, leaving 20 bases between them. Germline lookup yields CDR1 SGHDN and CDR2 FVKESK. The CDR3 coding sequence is TGTGCCAGCAGCCAAGGTTCTGGGCAGGGGCTTCGGTATGGCTACACCTTC. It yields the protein CASSQGSGQGLRYGYTF.

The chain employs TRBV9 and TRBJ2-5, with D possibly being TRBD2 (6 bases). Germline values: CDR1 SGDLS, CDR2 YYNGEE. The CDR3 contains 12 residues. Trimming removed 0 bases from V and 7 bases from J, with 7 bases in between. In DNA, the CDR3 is TGTGCCAGCAGCGTAGAGGAGGGGACCCAGTACTTC. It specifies CASSVEEGTQYF.

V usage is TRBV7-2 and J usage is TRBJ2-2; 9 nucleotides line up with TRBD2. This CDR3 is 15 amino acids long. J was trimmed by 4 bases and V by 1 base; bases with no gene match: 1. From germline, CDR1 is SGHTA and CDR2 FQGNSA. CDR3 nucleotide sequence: TGTGCCAGCAGCTTAGGGGGACTAGCCACCGGGGAGCTGTTTTTT. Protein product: CASSLGGLATGELFF. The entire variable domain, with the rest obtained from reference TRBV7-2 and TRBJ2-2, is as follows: GAGVSQSPSNKVTEKGKDVELRCDPISGHTALYWYRQSLGQGLEFLIYFQGNSAPDKSGLPSDRFSAERTGGSVSTLTIQRTQQEDSAVYLCASSLGGLATGELFFGEGSRLTVL.

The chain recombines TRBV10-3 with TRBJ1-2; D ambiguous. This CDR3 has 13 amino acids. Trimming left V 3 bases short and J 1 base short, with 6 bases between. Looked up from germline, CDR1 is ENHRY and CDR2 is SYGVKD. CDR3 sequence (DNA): TGTGCCATCAGTGAAAGCGGTAACTATGGCTACACCTTC. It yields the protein CAISESGNYGYTF.

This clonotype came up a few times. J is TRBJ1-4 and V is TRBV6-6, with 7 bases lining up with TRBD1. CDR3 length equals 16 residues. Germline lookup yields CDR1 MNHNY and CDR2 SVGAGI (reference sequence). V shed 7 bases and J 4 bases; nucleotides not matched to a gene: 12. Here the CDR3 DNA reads TGTGCCAGCACCCCGTGGCAGGGGGGGGGTAATGAAAAACTGTTTTTT. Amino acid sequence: CASTPWQGGGNEKLFF.